The clone carrying this T cell receptor beta chain was found a few times. Its antigen is not known. V was cut by 0 bases and J by 7 bases, with 7 bases left in between. The germline V gene has CDR1 LGHDT and CDR2 YNNKEL (reference sequence). The CDR3 consists of 12 residues. Via MiXCR, TCRdb re-called the 5' RACE reads, giving one row per CDR3 protein. The repertoire includes fewer than 450,000 distinct CDR3 sequences, 17% of them detected once, and about 0.94% sits in the top ten. This entry is derived from a study of CD8 T cells in ankylosing spondylitis. Study conclusions and caveats: Reported data indicate significant enrichment of disease-linked clones within matched ankylosing spondylitis synovial fluid. The study identified a TCR beta motif of roughly eight highly homologous variants that appeared characteristic of ankylosing spondylitis blood.

The source of this sequence is a male donor with ankylosing spondylitis. Source material: blood, either unsorted or a sorted T cell fraction (not recorded which). The chain couples TRBV3-1 to TRBJ2-7; D is unclear. In DNA, the CDR3 is TGTGCCAGCAGCCAAGATAGGATGGAGCAGTACTTC. Protein sequence: CASSQDRMEQYF.